The T cell receptor (beta chain) under discussion was sequenced for a study of PD-1 blockade in mismatch repair-deficient tumors. On the study more broadly: Patients had about a dozen mismatch repair-deficient cancer types, all previously treated and progressing.

The CDR3 sequence is 15 residues long. Unmatched junction bases numbered 2, after V lost 4 bases and J lost 7 bases. Per germline, CDR1 SGHVS and CDR2 FQNEAQ. Using immunoSEQ multiplex PCR, the repertoire was profiled, and TCRdb retains in-frame clones only, with some absent. In the table there are some 120,000 clones, roughly nine tenths of which are singletons. PCR or immunohistochemistry showed mismatch repair deficiency in every enrolled patient. Three pembrolizumab responders had their TCRs sequenced. Broader study findings: Tumor-resident clones, often absent from pretreatment blood, expanded after pembrolizumab and then contracted.

As concerns this clone: Its antigen is unidentified.

The sequence was collected from an adult with mismatch repair-deficient cancer. The sample consisted of peripheral blood, taken 44 weeks after starting pembrolizumab. V gene TRBV7-8 combines with J gene TRBJ2-1; 15 nucleotides agree with TRBD2. This CDR3 reads CASSWGLAGGNEQFF. In DNA, the CDR3 is TGTGCCAGCAGCTGGGGACTAGCGGGAGGAAATGAGCAGTTCTTC.